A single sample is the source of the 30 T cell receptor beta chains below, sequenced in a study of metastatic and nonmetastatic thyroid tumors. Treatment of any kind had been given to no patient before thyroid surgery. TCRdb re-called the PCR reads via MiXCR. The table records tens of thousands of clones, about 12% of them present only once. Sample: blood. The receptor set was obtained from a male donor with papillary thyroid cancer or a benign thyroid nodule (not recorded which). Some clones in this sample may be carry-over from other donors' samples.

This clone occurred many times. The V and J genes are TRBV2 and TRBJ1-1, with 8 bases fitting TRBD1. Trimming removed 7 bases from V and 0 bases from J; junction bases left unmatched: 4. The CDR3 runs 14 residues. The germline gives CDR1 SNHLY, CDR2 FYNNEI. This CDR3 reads CASISTGVNTEAFF. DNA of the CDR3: TGTGCCAGCATCTCGACAGGGGTGAACACTGAAGCTTTCTTT.

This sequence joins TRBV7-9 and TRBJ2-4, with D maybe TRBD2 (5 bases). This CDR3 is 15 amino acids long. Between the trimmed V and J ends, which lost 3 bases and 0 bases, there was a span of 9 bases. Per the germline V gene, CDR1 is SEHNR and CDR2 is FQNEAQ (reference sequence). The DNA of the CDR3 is TGTGCCAGCAGCTTTGGGGAGACAGCCAAAAACATTCAGTACTTC. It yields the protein CASSFGETAKNIQYF. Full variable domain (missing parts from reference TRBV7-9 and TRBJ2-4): DTGVSQNPRHKITKRGQNVTFRCDPISEHNRLYWYRQTLGQGPEFLTYFQNEAQLEKSRLLSDRFSAERPKGSFSTLEIQRTEQGDSAMYLCASSFGETAKNIQYFGAGTRLSVL.

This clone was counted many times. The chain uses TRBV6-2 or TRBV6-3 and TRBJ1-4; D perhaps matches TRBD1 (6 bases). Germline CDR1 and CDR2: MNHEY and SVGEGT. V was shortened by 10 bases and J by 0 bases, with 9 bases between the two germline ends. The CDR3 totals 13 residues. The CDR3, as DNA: TGTGCCATTCGACAGGCAACTAATGAAAAACTGTTTTTT. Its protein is CAIRQATNEKLFF.

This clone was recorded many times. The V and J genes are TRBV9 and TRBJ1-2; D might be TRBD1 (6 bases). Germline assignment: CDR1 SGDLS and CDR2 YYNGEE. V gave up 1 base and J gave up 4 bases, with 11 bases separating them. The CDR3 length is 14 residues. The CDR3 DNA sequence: TGTGCCAGCAGCGTACAACAGGGTGCCTATGGCTACACCTTC. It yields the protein CASSVQQGAYGYTF.

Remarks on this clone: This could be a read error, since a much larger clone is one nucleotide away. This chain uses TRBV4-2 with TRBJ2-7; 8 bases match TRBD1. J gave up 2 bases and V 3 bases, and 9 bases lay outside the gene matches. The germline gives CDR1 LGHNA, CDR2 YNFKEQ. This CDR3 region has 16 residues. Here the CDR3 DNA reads TGTGCCAGCAGCCACACCACAGGGGGTAATGCCTACGAGCAGTACTTC. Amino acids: CASSHTTGGNAYEQYF.

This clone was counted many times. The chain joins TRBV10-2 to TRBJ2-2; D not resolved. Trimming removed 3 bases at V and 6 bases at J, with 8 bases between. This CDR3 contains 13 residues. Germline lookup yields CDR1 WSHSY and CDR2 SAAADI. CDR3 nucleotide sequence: TGCGCCAGCAGTGAAGAGATGGCCGGGGAGCTGTTTTTT. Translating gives CASSEEMAGELFF.

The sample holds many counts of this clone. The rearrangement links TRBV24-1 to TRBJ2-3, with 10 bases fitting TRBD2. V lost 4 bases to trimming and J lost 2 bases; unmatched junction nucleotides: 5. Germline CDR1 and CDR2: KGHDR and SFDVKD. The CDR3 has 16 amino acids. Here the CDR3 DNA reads TGTGCCACCAGTGACCCCGGACTAGCGGACACAGATACGCAGTATTTT. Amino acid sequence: CATSDPGLADTDTQYF.

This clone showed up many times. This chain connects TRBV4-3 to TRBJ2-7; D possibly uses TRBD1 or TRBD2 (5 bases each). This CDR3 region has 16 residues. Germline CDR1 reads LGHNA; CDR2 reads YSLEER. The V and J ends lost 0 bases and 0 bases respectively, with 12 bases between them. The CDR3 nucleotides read TGCGCCAGCAGCCAAGAAGGAGTGGGGGTCTCCTACGAGCAGTACTTC. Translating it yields CASSQEGVGVSYEQYF.

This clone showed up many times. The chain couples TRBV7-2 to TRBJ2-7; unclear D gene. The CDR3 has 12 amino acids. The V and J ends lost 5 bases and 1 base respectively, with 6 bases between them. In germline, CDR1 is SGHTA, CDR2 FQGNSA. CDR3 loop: CASSGDSYEQYF. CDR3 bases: TGTGCCAGCAGCGGTGATTCCTACGAGCAGTACTTC.

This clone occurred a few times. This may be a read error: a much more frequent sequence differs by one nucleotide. CDR3 DNA: TGCGCCAGCAGCCCCAGAGTGGGGGGAGGTGAAAAACTGTTTTTT. It is translated as CASSPRVGGGEKLFF. The chain joins TRBV4-3 to TRBJ1-4; D is possibly TRBD1 (5 bases). The germline V gene encodes CDR1 LGHNA and CDR2 YSLEER. There are 15 residues in the CDR3. V gave up 4 bases and J gave up 7 bases, with 16 bases separating them.

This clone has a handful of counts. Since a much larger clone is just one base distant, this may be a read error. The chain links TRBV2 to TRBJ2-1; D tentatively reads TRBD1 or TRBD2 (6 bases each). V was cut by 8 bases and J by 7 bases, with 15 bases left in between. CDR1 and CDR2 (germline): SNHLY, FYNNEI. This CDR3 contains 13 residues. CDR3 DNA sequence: TGTGCCAGCCTCGGGGGACACCGTAATGAGCAGTTCTTC. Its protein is CASLGGHRNEQFF.

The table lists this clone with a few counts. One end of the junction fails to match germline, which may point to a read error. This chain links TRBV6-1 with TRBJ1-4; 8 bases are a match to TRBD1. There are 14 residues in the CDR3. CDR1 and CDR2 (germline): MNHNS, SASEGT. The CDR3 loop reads CVSSVTGEFGKLFF. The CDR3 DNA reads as TGTGTCAGCAGTGTGACAGGGGAATTCGGAAAACTGTTTTTT.

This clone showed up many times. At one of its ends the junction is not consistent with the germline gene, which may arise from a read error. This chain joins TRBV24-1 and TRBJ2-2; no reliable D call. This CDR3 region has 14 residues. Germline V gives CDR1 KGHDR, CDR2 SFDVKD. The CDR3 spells CATSKESNAGELFF. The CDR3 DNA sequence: TGTGCCACCAGTAAAGAGTCGAACGCCGGGGAGCTGTTTTTT.

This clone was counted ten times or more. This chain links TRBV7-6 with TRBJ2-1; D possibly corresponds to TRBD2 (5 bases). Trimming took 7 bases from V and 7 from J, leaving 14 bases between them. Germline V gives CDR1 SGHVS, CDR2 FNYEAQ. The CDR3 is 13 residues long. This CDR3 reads CASKNYRGNEQFF. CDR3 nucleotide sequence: TGTGCCAGCAAAAATTACAGAGGGAATGAGCAGTTCTTC.

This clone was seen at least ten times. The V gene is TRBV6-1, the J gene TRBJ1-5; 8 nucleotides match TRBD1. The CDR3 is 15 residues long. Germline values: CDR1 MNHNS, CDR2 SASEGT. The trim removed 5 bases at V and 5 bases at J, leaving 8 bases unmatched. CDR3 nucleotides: TGTGCCAGCAGTTCCATCGGACAGGGACATCAGCCCCAGCATTTT. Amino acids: CASSSIGQGHQPQHF.

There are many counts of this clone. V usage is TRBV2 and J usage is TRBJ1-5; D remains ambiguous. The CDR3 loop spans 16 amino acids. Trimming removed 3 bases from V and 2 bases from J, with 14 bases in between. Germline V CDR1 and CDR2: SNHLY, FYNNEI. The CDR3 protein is CASSERPAVGNQPQHF. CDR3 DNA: TGTGCCAGCAGTGAGAGGCCGGCGGTCGGCAATCAGCCCCAGCATTTT.

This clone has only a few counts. The CDR3 sequence: CASSSREGRDTQYF. The DNA for the CDR3 is TGTGCCAGCAGTTCCAGGGAAGGGAGAGATACCCAGTACTTC. This chain joins TRBV6-9 and TRBJ2-5; D possibly uses TRBD1 or TRBD2 (5 bases each). V was shortened by 4 bases and J by 8 bases, with 17 bases between the two germline ends. This CDR3 has 14 amino acids. Looked up from germline, CDR1 is MNHGY and CDR2 is SVAAGI.

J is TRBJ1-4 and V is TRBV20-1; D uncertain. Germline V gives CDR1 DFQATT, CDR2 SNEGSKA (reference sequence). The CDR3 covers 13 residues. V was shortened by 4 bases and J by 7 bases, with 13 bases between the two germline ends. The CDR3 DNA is TGCAGTGCTATGAGTCAGTTAGCTGAAAAACTGTTTTTT. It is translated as CSAMSQLAEKLFF.

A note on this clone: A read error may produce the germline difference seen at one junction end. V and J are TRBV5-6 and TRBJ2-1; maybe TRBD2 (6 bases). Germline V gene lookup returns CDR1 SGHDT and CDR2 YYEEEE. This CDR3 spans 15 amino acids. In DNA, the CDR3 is TGTGCCAGCAGTCGGGACTCGACTTCCTACAATGGGCAGTTCTTC. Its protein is CASSRDSTSYNGQFF.

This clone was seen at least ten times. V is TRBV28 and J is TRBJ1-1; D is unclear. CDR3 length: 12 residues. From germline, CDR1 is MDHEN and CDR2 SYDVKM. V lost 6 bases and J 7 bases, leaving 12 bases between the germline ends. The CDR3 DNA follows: TGTGCCAGCAGCCCTTTTTCGGGTGAAGCTTTCTTT. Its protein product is CASSPFSGEAFF.

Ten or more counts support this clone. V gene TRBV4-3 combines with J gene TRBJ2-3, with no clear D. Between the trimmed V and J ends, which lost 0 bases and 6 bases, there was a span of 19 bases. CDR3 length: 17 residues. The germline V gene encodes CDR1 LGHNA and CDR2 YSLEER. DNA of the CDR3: TGCGCCAGCAGCCAAGATCAATCTCTGGCCCTATGGGATACGCAGTATTTT. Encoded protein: CASSQDQSLALWDTQYF.

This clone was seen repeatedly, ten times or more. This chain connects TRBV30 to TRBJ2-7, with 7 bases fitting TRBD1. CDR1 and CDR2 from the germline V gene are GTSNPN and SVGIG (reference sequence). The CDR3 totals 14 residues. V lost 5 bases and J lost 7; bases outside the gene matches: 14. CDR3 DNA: TGTGCCTGGGTAAAAAGCGAGGGGGCGGAAGAGCAGTACTTC. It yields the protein CAWVKSEGAEEQYF. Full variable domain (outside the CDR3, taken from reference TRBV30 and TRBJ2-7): SQTIHQWPATLVQPVGSPLSLECTVEGTSNPNLYWYRQAAGRGLQLLFYSVGIGQISSEVPQNLSASRPQDRQFILSSKKLLLSDSGFYLCAWVKSEGAEEQYFGPGTRLTVT.

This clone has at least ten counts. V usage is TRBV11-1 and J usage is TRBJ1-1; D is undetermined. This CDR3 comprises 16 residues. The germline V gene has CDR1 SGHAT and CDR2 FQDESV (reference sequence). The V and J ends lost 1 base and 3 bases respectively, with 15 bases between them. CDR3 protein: CASSLDGMGRDTEAFF. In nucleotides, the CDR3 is TGTGCCAGCAGCTTAGACGGTATGGGAAGGGACACTGAAGCTTTCTTT.

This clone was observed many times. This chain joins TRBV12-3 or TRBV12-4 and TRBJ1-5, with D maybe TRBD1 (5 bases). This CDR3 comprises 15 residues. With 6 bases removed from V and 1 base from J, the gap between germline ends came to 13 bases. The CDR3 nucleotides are TGTGCCAGCAGCGGGGGACGTGCGAGCAATCAGCCCCAGCATTTT. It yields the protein CASSGGRASNQPQHF.

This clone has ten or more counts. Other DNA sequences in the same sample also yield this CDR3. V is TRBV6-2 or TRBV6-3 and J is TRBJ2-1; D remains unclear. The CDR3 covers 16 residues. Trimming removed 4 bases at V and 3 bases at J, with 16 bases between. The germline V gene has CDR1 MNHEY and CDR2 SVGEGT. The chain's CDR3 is CASSSLAGLLYNEQFF. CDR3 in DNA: TGTGCCAGCAGTTCCTTAGCAGGCCTCCTCTACAATGAGCAGTTCTTC.

The CDR3 DNA sequence: TGTGCCAGCAGTGAGCTCAGCAATCAGCCCCAGCATTTT. It is translated as CASSELSNQPQHF. The V gene is TRBV6-1, the J gene TRBJ1-5; D gene uncertain. The V gene's germline CDR1 is MNHNS and CDR2 SASEGT. The CDR3 runs to 13 residues. The V end was cut by 3 bases, the J end by 1 base, with 4 bases between.

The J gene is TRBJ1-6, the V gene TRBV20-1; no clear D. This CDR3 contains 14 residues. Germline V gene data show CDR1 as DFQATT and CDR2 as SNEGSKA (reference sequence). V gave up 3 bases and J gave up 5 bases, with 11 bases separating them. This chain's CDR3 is CSARAGNDNSPLHF. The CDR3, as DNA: TGCAGTGCTAGGGCCGGGAACGATAATTCACCCCTCCACTTT.

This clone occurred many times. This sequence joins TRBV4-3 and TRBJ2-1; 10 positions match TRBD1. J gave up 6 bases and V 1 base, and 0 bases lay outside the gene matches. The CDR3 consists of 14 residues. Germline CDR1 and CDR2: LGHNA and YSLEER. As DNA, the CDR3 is TGCGCCAGCAGCCAAGGGACAGGGGGCAATGAGCAGTTCTTC. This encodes CASSQGTGGNEQFF.

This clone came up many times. This CDR3 reads CASSFGTGLYEQYF. In DNA, the CDR3 is TGTGCCAGCAGCTTTGGGACAGGGCTCTACGAGCAGTACTTC. V is TRBV5-8 and J is TRBJ2-7, with 9 nucleotides matching TRBD1. The junction had 3 bases not matched to a gene; V was cut back by 2 bases and J by 3 bases. Germline values: CDR1 SGHTS, CDR2 YDEGEE. The CDR3 consists of 14 residues.

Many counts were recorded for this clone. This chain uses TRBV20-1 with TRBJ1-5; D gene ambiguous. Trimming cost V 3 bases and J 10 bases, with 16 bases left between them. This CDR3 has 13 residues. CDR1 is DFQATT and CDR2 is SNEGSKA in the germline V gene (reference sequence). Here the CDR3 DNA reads TGCAGTGCTAGGCAAGAAACGGGCGGTCCCCAGCATTTT. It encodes CSARQETGGPQHF.